Following are 9 T cell receptor beta chains from one sample sequenced in a study of cytomegalovirus exposure and HLA in healthy donors. The PCR was carried out with 60 Vbeta primers and 13 Jbeta primers. The table came from immunoSEQ multiplex PCR; TCRdb's copy has only in-frame clones and leaves some out. The sample lists roughly 130,000 clones, around 83% occurring once. The sequencing sample was made of PBMCs. These receptors all come from a woman under 30 in good health and CMV-seropositive.

The J gene is TRBJ1-4, the V gene TRBV29-1; no firm D call. Trimming took 6 bases from V and 0 from J, leaving 11 bases between them. The CDR3 has 14 residues. Germline V CDR1 and CDR2: SQVTM, ANQGSEA. The CDR3: CSVKDTTTNEKLFF. Here the CDR3 DNA reads TGCAGCGTGAAAGACACCACAACTAATGAAAAACTGTTTTTT.

This clone has just a few counts. The chain recombines TRBV2 with TRBJ1-2, with D possibly being TRBD1 (5 bases). Trimming stripped 6 bases from V and 4 bases from J, with 15 bases between. This CDR3 is 14 amino acids long. The germline CDR1 and CDR2 sequences are SNHLY and FYNNEI. The CDR3 is CASRDPRGIYGYTF. The CDR3 bases are TGTGCCAGCAGGGACCCCCGGGGGATCTATGGCTACACCTTC.

This clone is a singleton in its sample. The rearrangement links TRBV28 to TRBJ2-5; 7 bases match TRBD1. The end of the DNA aligns better with TRBJ2-7, so the J call may be wrong. The CDR3 sequence is 14 residues long. Germline V gives CDR1 MDHEN, CDR2 SYDVKM. The chain's CDR3 is CASSQRQGTYEQYF. The CDR3 DNA sequence: TGTGCCAGCAGTCAACGACAGGGCACCTACGAGCAGTACTTC.

V usage is TRBV27 and J usage is TRBJ1-5, with 9 bases fitting TRBD1. Trimming removed 2 bases from V and 3 bases from J; junction bases left unmatched: 2. This CDR3 has 15 amino acids. Germline V gene data show CDR1 as MNHEY and CDR2 as SMNVEV (reference sequence). As DNA, the CDR3 is TGTGCCAGCAGTTTAGGGACAGGGTCCAATCAGCCCCAGCATTTT. It specifies CASSLGTGSNQPQHF.

The chain employs TRBV6-1 and TRBJ2-1, with TRBD1 matching 7 bases. Trimming took 2 bases from V and 0 from J; bases not matched to a gene: 4. Germline CDR1 and CDR2: MNHNS and SASEGT. The CDR3 totals 16 residues. DNA of the CDR3: TGTGCCAGCAGTGAAAAGGACAGGAGCTCCTACAATGAGCAGTTCTTC. Translating gives CASSEKDRSSYNEQFF.

Only one count was recorded for this clone. V gene TRBV7-2 combines with J gene TRBJ2-1; TRBD2 matches at 8 bases. CDR3 length: 15 residues. Trimming removed 5 bases from V and 7 bases from J; junction bases left unmatched: 10. The germline CDR1 and CDR2 sequences are SGHTA and FQGNSA. The CDR3 is CASSPVAGRGNEQFF. The CDR3 DNA reads TGTGCCAGCAGCCCGGTAGCGGGGAGGGGAAATGAGCAGTTCTTC.

The DNA of the CDR3 is TGTGCCAGCAAAGGGGGAGGGGAGCAGTACTTC. This translates into CASKGGGEQYF. V gene TRBV27 combines with J gene TRBJ2-5, with D possibly TRBD2 on 7 matching bases. Per germline, CDR1 MNHEY and CDR2 SMNVEV (reference sequence). Trimming shortened V by 7 bases and J by 11 bases, and 14 bases separated the two germline ends. This CDR3 has 11 residues.

The chain employs TRBV11-1 and TRBJ2-3, with 9 bases lining up with TRBD1. V was pared by 3 bases and J by 9 bases, with 13 bases of the junction left unmatched. CDR3 length equals 16 residues. Germline V gene sequence: CDR1 SGHAT, CDR2 FQDESV (reference sequence). The CDR3 loop is CASSFWTGAWYETQYF. For the CDR3, the DNA is TGTGCCAGCAGCTTCTGGACAGGGGCTTGGTATGAGACGCAGTATTTT.

This chain connects TRBV25-1 to TRBJ1-4, with D maybe TRBD1 (6 bases). This CDR3 region has 16 residues. Trimming stripped 1 base from V and 0 bases from J, with 9 bases between. CDR1 is MGHDK and CDR2 is SYGVNS in the germline V gene. CDR3 in DNA: TGTGCCAGCAGTGAATTACAGGGCCCAACTAATGAAAAACTGTTTTTT. This codes for CASSELQGPTNEKLFF.